The T cell receptor (beta chain) described here comes from a study of response to subunit inactivated influenza vaccine. Study observations and caveats: There was a suggestion from the authors that each seasonal influenza vaccination recruits few new T cells.

J gave up 12 bases and V 3 bases, and 15 bases lay outside the gene matches. CDR1 and CDR2 from the germline V gene are SGHRS and YFSETQ. The CDR3 has 17 residues. Each CDR3 protein is one row after TCRdb ran MiXCR on the RT-PCR reads. Here the sample spans roughly 650,000 distinct CDR3 sequences, 14% being singletons. Worth noting for this clonotype: Its antigen is not identified.

The gene calls are TRBV5-1 and TRBJ2-1; 13 bases agree with TRBD2. The sequences come from PBMCs from blood, collected approximately 15 days before vaccination. This TCR derives from a man aged 50-59 years who received an inactivated influenza vaccine. CDR3 amino acids: CASSSGAWTSGGARQFF. DNA for the CDR3: TGCGCCAGCAGCTCGGGGGCCTGGACTAGCGGGGGCGCTAGGCAGTTCTTC.